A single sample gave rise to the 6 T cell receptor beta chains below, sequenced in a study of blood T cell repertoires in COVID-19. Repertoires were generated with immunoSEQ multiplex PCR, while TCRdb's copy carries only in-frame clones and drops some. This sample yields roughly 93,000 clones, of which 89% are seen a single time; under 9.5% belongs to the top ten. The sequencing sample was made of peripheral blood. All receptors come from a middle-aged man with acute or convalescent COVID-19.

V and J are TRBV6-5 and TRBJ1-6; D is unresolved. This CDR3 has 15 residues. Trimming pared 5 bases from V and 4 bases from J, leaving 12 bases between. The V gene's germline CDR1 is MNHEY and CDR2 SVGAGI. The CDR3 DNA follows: TGTGCCAGCAGTATCGAGCGGTTTTATAATTCACCCCTCCACTTT. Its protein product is CASSIERFYNSPLHF.

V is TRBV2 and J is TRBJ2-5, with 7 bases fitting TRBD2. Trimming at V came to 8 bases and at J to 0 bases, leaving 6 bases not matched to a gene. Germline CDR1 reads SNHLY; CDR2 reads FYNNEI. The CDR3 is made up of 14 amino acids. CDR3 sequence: CASDVGGYQETQYF. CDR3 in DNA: TGTGCCAGCGATGTGGGGGGGTACCAAGAGACCCAGTACTTC.

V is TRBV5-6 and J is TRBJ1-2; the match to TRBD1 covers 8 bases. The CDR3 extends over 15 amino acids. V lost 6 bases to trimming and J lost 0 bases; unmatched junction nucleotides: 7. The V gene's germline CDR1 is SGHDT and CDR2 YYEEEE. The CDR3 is CASTTPGQANYGYTF. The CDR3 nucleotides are TGTGCCAGCACCACACCGGGACAGGCTAACTATGGCTACACCTTC. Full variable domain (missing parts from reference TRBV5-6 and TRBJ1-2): DAGVTQSPTHLIKTRGQQVTLRCSPKSGHDTVSWYQQALGQGPQFIFQYYEEEERQRGNFPDRFSGHQFPNYSSELNVNALLLGDSALYLCASTTPGQANYGYTFGSGTRLTVV.

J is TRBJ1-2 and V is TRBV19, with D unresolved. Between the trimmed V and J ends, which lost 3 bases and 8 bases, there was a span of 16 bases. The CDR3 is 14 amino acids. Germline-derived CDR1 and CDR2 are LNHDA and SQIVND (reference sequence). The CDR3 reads CASSITFQARGYTF. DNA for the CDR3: TGTGCCAGTAGTATCACCTTCCAGGCTCGGGGCTACACCTTC. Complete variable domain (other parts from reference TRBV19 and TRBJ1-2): DGGITQSPKYLFRKEGQNVTLSCEQNLNHDAMYWYRQDPGQGLRLIYYSQIVNDFQKGDIAEGYSVSREKKESFPLTVTSAQKNPTAFYLCASSITFQARGYTFGSGTRLTVV.

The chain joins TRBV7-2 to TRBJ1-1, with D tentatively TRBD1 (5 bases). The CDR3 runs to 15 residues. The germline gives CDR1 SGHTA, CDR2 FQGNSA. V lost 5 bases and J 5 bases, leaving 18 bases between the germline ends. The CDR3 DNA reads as TGTGCCAGCAGCCCCCGGGTCGGGGGTGGGACTGAAGCTTTCTTT. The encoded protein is CASSPRVGGGTEAFF.

CDR3 loop: CASSSETGATGELFF. The CDR3 region has the DNA TGTGCCAGCAGCTCCGAGACAGGGGCCACCGGGGAGCTGTTTTTT. The rearrangement uses TRBV7-9 and TRBJ2-2, with TRBD1 identical over 8 bases. The CDR3 runs to 15 residues. Germline V gene lookup returns CDR1 SEHNR and CDR2 FQNEAQ (reference sequence). V was pared by 4 bases and J by 4 bases, with 5 bases of the junction left unmatched.